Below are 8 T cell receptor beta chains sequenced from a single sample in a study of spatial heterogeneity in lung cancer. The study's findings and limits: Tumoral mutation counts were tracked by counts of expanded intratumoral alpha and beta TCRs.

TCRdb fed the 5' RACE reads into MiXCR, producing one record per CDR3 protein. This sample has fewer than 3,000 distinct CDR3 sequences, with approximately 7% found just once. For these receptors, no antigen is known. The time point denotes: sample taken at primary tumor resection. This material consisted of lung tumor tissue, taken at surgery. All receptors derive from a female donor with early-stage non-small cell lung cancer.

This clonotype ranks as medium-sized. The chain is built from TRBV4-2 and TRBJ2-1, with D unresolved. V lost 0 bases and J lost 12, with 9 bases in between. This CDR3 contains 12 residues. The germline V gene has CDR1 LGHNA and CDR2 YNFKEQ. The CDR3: CASSQDGGRQFF. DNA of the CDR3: TGTGCCAGCAGCCAAGACGGCGGAAGGCAGTTCTTC.

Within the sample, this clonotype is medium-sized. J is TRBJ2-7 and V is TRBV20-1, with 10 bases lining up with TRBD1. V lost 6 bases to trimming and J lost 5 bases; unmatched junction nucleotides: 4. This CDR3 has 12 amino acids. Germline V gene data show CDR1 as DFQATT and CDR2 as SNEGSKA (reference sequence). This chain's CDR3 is CSARTGGNEQYF. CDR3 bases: TGCAGTGCACGGACAGGGGGGAACGAGCAGTACTTC.

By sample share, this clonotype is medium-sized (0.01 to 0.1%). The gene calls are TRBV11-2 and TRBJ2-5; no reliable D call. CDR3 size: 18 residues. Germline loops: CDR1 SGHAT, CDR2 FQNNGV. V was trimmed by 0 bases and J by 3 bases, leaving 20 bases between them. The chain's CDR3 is CASSLDGLGRFLEETQYF. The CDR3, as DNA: TGTGCCAGCAGCTTAGATGGGCTAGGCAGATTTTTAGAAGAGACCCAGTACTTC.

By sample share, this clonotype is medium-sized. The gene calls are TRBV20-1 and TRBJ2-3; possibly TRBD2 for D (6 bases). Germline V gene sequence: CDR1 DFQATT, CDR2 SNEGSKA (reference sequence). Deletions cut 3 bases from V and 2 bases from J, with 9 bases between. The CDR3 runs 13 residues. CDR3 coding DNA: TGCAGTGCTAGCGGGGGAAACACAGATACGCAGTATTTT. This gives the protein CSASGGNTDTQYF.

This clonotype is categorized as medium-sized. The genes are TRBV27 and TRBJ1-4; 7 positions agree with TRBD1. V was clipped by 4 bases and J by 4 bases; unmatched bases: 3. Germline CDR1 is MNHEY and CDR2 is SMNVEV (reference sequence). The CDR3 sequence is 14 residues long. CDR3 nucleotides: TGTGCCAGCAGTTGGGACAGAAATAATGAAAAACTGTTTTTT. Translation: CASSWDRNNEKLFF. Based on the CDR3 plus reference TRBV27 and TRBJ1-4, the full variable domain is EAQVTQNPRYLITVTGKKLTVTCSQNMNHEYMSWYRQDPGLGLRQIYYSMNVEVTDKGDVPEGYKVSRKEKRNFPLILESPSPNQTSLYFCASSWDRNNEKLFFGSGTQLSVL.

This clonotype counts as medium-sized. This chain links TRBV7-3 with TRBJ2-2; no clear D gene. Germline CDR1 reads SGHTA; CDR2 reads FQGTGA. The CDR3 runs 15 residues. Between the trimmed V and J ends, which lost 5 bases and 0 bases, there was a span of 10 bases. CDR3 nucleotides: TGTGCCAGCAGCCCCACACCTACGAACACCGGGGAGCTGTTTTTT. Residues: CASSPTPTNTGELFF.

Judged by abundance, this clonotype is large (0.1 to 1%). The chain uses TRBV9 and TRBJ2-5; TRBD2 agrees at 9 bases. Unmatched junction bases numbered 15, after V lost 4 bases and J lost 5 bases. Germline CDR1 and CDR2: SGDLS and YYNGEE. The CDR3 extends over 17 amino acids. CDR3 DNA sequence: TGTGCCAGCAGCCGGGACTTACGGCGGGGGGGCCAGGAGACCCAGTACTTC. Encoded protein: CASSRDLRRGGQETQYF. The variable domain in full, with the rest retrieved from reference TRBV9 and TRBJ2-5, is DSGVTQTPKHLITATGQRVTLRCSPRSGDLSVYWYQQSLDQGLQFLIQYYNGEERAKGNILERFSAQQFPDLHSELNLSSLELGDSALYFCASSRDLRRGGQETQYFGPGTRLLVL.

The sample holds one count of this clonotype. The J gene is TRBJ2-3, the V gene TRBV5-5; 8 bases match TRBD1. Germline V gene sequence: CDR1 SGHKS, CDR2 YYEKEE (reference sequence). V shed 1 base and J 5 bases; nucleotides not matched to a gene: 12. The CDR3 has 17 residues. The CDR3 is CASSLSVGTGGGDTQYF. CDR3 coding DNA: TGTGCCAGCAGCTTGTCTGTGGGTACAGGGGGAGGAGATACGCAGTATTTT. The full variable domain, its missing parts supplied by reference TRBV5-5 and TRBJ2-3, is DAGVTQSPTHLIKTRGQQVTLRCSPISGHKSVSWYQQVLGQGPQFIFQYYEKEERGRGNFPDRFSARQFPNYSSELNVNALLLGDSALYLCASSLSVGTGGGDTQYFGPGTRLTVL.